The clone carrying this TCR beta chain was detected a few times. Antigen unknown. The sample comes from a study of glioma-infiltrating T cells. V dropped 6 bases and J dropped 6 bases, with 11 bases sitting between them. The CDR3 is made up of 13 amino acids. Per germline, CDR1 LNHDA and CDR2 SQIVND (reference sequence). Whole-study findings and limits: Only very few CDR3 sequences appeared in both tissue and blood. Gliomas, especially low-grade, showed above-expected tissue-blood divergence; non-neoplastic patients showed below.

The iRepertoire nested amplicon-rescue multiplex PCR amplified TCR alpha and beta CDR3s from RNA. One-step reverse transcription and amplification started from around 100-400 ng of tissue mRNA or PBMC total RNA. TCRdb reanalysed the multiplex PCR reads using MiXCR and keeps one entry per CDR3 protein. There are 150,000 to 200,000 distinct CDR3 sequences in the sample; 43% occur only once, and roughly 5.4% lies in the top ten. The sequenced sample consisted of glioma tissue, nonneoplastic brain tissue, or PBMCs (not recorded which). This chain links TRBV19 with TRBJ2-2; D might be TRBD1 (6 bases). The receptor was isolated from a human donor with low-grade glioma or glioblastoma, undergoing nonglioma brain surgery, or in good health (not recorded which). The CDR3 loop reads CASSDRRAGELFF. DNA of the CDR3: TGTGCCAGTAGCGACAGGCGGGCCGGGGAGCTGTTTTTT.